This T cell receptor beta chain was profiled in a study of shared clonotypes between healthy human individuals. Study-wide results and limits: The sharing of about 5.3% of naive CD4 clonotypes was seen across several donors. The researchers took only blood, and tissue repertoires probably look different. A generally larger estimated richness was seen in naive subsets than in memory subsets. Few donors limited the genetic and exposure-history diversity represented.

Only a few counts were recorded for this clone. Its antigen is currently unknown. Sequencing was performed with immunoSEQ multiplex PCR; in TCRdb, only in-frame clones are kept and a portion is missing. The sample gives millions of clones, roughly 94% of which show up once; 0.13% is in the top ten. The material sequenced was naive CD4+ T cells sorted from blood. Specified subset: CD45RA+ positively selected. The TCR sequence derives from a young man in good health.

CDR3 bases: TGTGCCAGCAGTTCGCAGGACAGGGGGCATGAAAAACTGTTTTTT. This encodes CASSSQDRGHEKLFF. The genes are TRBV27 and TRBJ1-4; 11 bases are shared with TRBD1. V shed 4 bases, J shed 6 bases, and the junction held 4 bases outside the gene matches. There are 15 residues in the CDR3. The germline V gene encodes CDR1 MNHEY and CDR2 SMNVEV (reference sequence).